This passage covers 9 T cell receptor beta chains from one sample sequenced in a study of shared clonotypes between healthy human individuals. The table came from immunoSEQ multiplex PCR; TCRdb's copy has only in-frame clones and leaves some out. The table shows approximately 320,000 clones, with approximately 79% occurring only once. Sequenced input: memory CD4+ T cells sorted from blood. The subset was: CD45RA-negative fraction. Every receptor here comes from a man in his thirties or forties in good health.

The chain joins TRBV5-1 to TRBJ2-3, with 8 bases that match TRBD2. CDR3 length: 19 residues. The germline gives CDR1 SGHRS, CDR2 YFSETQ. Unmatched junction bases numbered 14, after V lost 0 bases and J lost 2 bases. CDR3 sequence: CASSLGLAGYDLDTDTQYF. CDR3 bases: TGCGCCAGCAGCTTGGGGCTAGCGGGTTACGACTTAGACACAGATACGCAGTATTTT.

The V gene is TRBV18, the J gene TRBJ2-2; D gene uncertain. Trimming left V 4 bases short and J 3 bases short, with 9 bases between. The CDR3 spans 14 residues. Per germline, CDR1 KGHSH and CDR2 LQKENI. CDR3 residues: CASSLRSDTGELFF. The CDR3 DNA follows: TGTGCCAGCTCACTCCGGAGTGACACCGGGGAGCTGTTTTTT.

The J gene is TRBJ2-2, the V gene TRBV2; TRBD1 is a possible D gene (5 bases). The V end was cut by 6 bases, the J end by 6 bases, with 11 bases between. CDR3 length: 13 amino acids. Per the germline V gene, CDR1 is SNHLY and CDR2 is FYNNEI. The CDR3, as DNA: TGTGCCAGCAGGCTGCAGGGCGCCGGGGAGCTGTTTTTT. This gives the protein CASRLQGAGELFF.

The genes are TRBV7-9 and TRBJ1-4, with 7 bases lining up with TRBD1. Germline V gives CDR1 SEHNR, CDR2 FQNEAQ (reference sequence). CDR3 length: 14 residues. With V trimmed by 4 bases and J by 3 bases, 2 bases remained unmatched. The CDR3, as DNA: TGTGCCAGCAGCTCCGGACAGGCTAATGAAAAACTGTTTTTT. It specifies CASSSGQANEKLFF.

CDR3 sequence reads: CASSLRNEQYF. CDR3 DNA sequence: TGTGCCAGCAGCCTAAGGAACGAGCAGTACTTC. The chain recombines TRBV5-6 with TRBJ2-7; D remains unclear. Germline CDR1 and CDR2: SGHDT and YYEEEE. The CDR3 contains 11 residues. The V and J ends lost 4 bases and 5 bases respectively, with 7 bases between them. Based on the CDR3 plus reference TRBV5-6 and TRBJ2-7, the full variable domain is DAGVTQSPTHLIKTRGQQVTLRCSPKSGHDTVSWYQQALGQGPQFIFQYYEEEERQRGNFPDRFSGHQFPNYSSELNVNALLLGDSALYLCASSLRNEQYFGPGTRLTVT.

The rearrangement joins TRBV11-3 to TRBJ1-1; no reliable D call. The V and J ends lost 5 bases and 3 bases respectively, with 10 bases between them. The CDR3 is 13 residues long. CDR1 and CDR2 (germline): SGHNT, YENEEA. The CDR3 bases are TGTGCCAGCAGCCCTCGGGTGGACACTGAAGCTTTCTTT. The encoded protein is CASSPRVDTEAFF.

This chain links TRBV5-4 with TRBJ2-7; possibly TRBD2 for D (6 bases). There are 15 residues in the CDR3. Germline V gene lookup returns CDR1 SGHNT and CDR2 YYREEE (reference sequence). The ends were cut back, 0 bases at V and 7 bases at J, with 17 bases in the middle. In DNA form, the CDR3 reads TGTGCCAGCAGCTTGGCTGGGACTCCGATGAGGGAGCAGTACTTC. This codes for CASSLAGTPMREQYF.

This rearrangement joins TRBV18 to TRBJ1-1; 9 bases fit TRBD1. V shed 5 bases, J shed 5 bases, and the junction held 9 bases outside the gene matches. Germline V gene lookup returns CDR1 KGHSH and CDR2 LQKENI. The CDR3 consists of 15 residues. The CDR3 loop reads CASSEDRGKWTEAFF. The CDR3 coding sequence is TGTGCCAGCTCAGAAGACAGGGGGAAGTGGACTGAAGCTTTCTTT.

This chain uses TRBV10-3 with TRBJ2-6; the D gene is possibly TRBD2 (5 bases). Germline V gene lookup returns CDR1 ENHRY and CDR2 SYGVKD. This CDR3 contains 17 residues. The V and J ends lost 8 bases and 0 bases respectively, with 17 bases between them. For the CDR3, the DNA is TGTGCCATCCGACCAAGAGACGGGGACTCTGGGGCCAACGTCCTGACTTTC. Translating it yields CAIRPRDGDSGANVLTF.